The subject of this entry is one T cell receptor beta chain. Its antigen remains unidentified. The input lacks base qualities; no much larger clone sits a single base away. Read against the paper, the sample's time point label means: pre-transplant. Thawed unstimulated PBMCs were stained for CD3, CD4 and CD8 and FACS-sorted into CD3+CD4+ and CD3+CD8+ populations. Each of the 8 studied subjects was randomized to immunosuppression withdrawal. The Qiagen DNeasy Blood and Tissue Kit was used for genomic DNA isolation. The entry originates in a study of T cell clones after liver transplantation (dated by TCRdb to about 2019). Regarding the research as a whole: The samples were obtained from ITN030ST, a randomized trial that attempted immunosuppression withdrawal within 2 years after liver transplantation. Donor-reactive T cell clones were identified using TCRbeta sequencing after a pre-transplant mixed lymphocyte reaction and were then followed in post-transplant blood. Third party-reactive TCRbeta sequences were also identified from pre-transplant MLRs to serve as an antigen-independent comparator for donor-reactive sequences. Of the eight recipients, a few were HCV-positive, while the remaining recipients had been transplanted for non-autoimmune, non-viral indications. Subjects received no induction therapy and standard immunosuppression until randomization at 12-24 months post-transplant. Tolerance was defined as complete withdrawal of immunosuppression for at least one year without a rise in liver enzymes beyond twice the upper limit of normal. Blood samples were collected pre-transplant, pre-randomization before withdrawal, and post-randomization after either complete withdrawal or failed withdrawal. The studied cohort comprised 8 liver transplant recipients, 3 classified as tolerant and 5 as non-tolerant. Overall study results and their limits: When repertoire turnover was accounted for, significantly reduced detection of donor-reactive sequences was found in 7 of 8 subjects for CD4 and in 8 of 8 subjects for CD8. The decline in donor-reactive sequences exceeded the decline in third party-reactive sequences, suggesting partial antigen-specific deletion that was unrelated to withdrawal success. Low numbers of available donor cells limited the measurable donor-reactive repertoire in a couple of subjects. In 5 of 8 subjects, regardless of tolerance or HCV status, circulating donor-reactive CD4 TCRbeta sequences dropped significantly post-transplant. Because no allograft tissue specimens were available, donor-reactive T cells may have migrated into the graft instead of being deleted. The conclusions were preliminary, being limited by small, heterogeneous patient numbers and by non-standardized post-transplant time points.

Here V drops 3 bases and J drops 7 bases, and the junction holds 15 bases not matched to any gene. The CDR3 numbers 16 residues from cysteine through phenylalanine. Only the CDR3 part of the read is kept: 48 bases, read in frame from the first base. Per the germline V gene, SGHRS is the CDR1 and YFSETQ is the CDR2. Frozen genomic DNA underwent high-throughput TCRbeta CDR3 sequencing by immunoSEQ, including PCR amplification, mapping, bias correction and internal controls. Processing in the source paper ran as follows. Only productive rearrangements were retained, and each unique TCRbeta sequence was defined by its CDR3 nucleotide sequence together with its V and J gene. For a sequence to be called donor-reactive, it needed a frequency of at least 0.01% and at least 5-fold expansion in CFSE-low cells compared with unstimulated pre-transplant cells. Minimum frequency thresholds were set for each subject on the basis of the unstimulated sample with the lowest template count, so that a detection power of at least 90% was ensured. Jensen-Shannon divergence between the top 1000 TCRbeta sequences post- versus pre-transplant served as the measure of repertoire turnover. Changes in detection of donor-reactive sequences were tested with two-sided Fisher's exact tests. The table was pulled from immuneACCESS by TCRdb, which kept in-frame rearrangements only. Such tables lose some clones; where checked, under half of the loss comes from unresolved V genes, and the rest has no known cause. V and J calls and clone size are copied from that table; D and trimming were computed from the DNA. Present in this sample are 6,000 or so clones, about 85% of which were seen just once. 35% to 40% of the sample comes from the top ten.

The rearranged segments are TRBV5-1 and TRBJ2-7; 8 nucleotides in the junction match TRBD2. This clonotype was sampled from a human donor who received a liver transplant. Sequences were derived from CD8+ T cells from blood, sampled before liver transplant. The nucleotides are TGCGCCAGCAGCTCGGGGGGGCCGGATGGAGAAGGGGAGCAGTACTTC. This encodes CASSSGGPDGEGEQYF.